The 8 T cell receptor beta chains below were found in one sample sequenced in a study of blood T cell repertoires in COVID-19. Clones were sequenced by immunoSEQ multiplex PCR, and TCRdb holds only the in-frame ones, with some missing. Among hundreds of thousands of clones listed, roughly 89% were seen once. The sample comprised PBMCs or T cells enriched from blood (not recorded which). These receptors all come from a woman aged 40 to 55 who had recovered from COVID-19.

The chain carries TRBV11-1 and TRBJ2-7, with D possibly matching TRBD2 (6 bases). Trimming took off 5 bases at V and 4 bases at J, with 18 bases between the two ends. The CDR3 spans 15 residues. The V gene's germline CDR1 is SGHAT and CDR2 FQDESV (reference sequence). In DNA form, the CDR3 reads TGTGCCAGCAGCCCCCGGGCAGTTGGAGGGTACGAGCAGTACTTC. Translation gives CASSPRAVGGYEQYF. Supplemented by reference TRBV11-1 and TRBJ2-7, the full variable domain reads EAEVAQSPRYKITEKSQAVAFWCDPISGHATLYWYRQILGQGPELLVQFQDESVVDDSQLPKDRFSAERLKGVDSTLKIQPAELGDSAMYLCASSPRAVGGYEQYFGPGTRLTVT.

The table lists this clone with a count of one. The CDR3 coding sequence is TGTGCCAGCAGCTTTTGGGGAGCAGATACGCAGTATTTT. Residues: CASSFWGADTQYF. The chain combines TRBV7-3 with TRBJ2-3; a weak D match, TRBD2 (5 bases). The length of the CDR3 is 13 residues. Germline CDR1 reads SGHTA; CDR2 reads FQGTGA. V gave up 3 bases and J gave up 4 bases, with 8 bases separating them. The entire variable domain, with the rest obtained from reference TRBV7-3 and TRBJ2-3, is as follows: GAGVSQTPSNKVTEKGKYVELRCDPISGHTALYWYRQSLGQGPEFLIYFQGTGAADDSGLPNDRFFAVRPEGSVSTLKIQRTERGDSAVYLCASSFWGADTQYFGPGTRLTVL.

CDR3 amino acids: CASSSYRGPYEQYF. The CDR3 nucleotides are TGTGCCAGCAGCTCATACAGGGGGCCTTACGAGCAGTACTTC. This chain joins TRBV7-9 and TRBJ2-7, with TRBD1 matching over 9 bases. Germline V lookup: CDR1 SEHNR, CDR2 FQNEAQ (reference sequence). This CDR3 comprises 14 residues. Trimming at V came to 4 bases and at J to 4 bases, leaving 5 bases not matched to a gene.

The V and J genes are TRBV19 and TRBJ2-7, with D possibly TRBD2 on 5 matching bases. This CDR3 region has 16 residues. V was clipped by 4 bases and J by 5 bases, with 21 bases between them. Germline V gene lookup returns CDR1 LNHDA and CDR2 SQIVND (reference sequence). The CDR3 loop is CASSNRGLPPLDEQYF. The CDR3 DNA reads as TGTGCCAGTAGTAATCGCGGACTGCCCCCCTTGGACGAGCAGTACTTC.

This chain uses TRBV9 with TRBJ1-6; D not certain. The CDR3 has 16 amino acids. Deletions cut 0 bases from V and 6 bases from J, with 13 bases between. Germline CDR1 and CDR2: SGDLS and YYNGEE. In DNA, the CDR3 is TGTGCCAGCAGCGTAGAGGTTGGAGGGCTTAATTCACCCCTCCACTTT. Translating it yields CASSVEVGGLNSPLHF.

This clone is a singleton in its sample. The chain combines TRBV7-9 with TRBJ1-1; TRBD1 agrees at 9 bases. The CDR3 has 14 amino acids. The germline V gene encodes CDR1 SEHNR and CDR2 FQNEAQ (reference sequence). J gave up 6 bases and V 1 base, and 3 bases lay outside the gene matches. The CDR3 reads CASSLGGQGSEAFF. In nucleotides, the CDR3 is TGTGCCAGCAGCTTAGGGGGACAGGGCTCTGAAGCTTTCTTT. The full variable domain, in which reference TRBV7-9 and TRBJ1-1 provide the parts outside the CDR3, is DTGVSQNPRHKITKRGQNVTFRCDPISEHNRLYWYRQTLGQGPEFLTYFQNEAQLEKSRLLSDRFSAERPKGSFSTLEIQRTEQGDSAMYLCASSLGGQGSEAFFGQGTRLTVV.

This clone was seen only once. The chain uses TRBV15 and TRBJ1-6, with a tentative D call TRBD1 (6 bases). The germline CDR1 and CDR2 sequences are LNHNV and YYDKDF (reference sequence). The CDR3 has 15 amino acids. Trimming took 1 base from V and 11 from J, leaving 15 bases between them. The CDR3 sequence: CATSRGEGVRAPLHF. The DNA for the CDR3 is TGTGCCACCAGCAGAGGGGAGGGGGTACGGGCACCCCTCCACTTT.

This rearrangement joins TRBV7-2 to TRBJ1-2, with D perhaps matching TRBD1 (6 bases). Per the germline V gene, CDR1 is SGHTA and CDR2 is FQGNSA. Trimming removed 1 base at V and 13 bases at J, with 25 bases between. CDR3 length: 16 residues. CDR3: CASSLDLRGAEFASTF. The CDR3 DNA sequence: TGTGCCAGCAGCTTAGATCTTCGGGGGGCGGAGTTCGCGAGCACCTTC.